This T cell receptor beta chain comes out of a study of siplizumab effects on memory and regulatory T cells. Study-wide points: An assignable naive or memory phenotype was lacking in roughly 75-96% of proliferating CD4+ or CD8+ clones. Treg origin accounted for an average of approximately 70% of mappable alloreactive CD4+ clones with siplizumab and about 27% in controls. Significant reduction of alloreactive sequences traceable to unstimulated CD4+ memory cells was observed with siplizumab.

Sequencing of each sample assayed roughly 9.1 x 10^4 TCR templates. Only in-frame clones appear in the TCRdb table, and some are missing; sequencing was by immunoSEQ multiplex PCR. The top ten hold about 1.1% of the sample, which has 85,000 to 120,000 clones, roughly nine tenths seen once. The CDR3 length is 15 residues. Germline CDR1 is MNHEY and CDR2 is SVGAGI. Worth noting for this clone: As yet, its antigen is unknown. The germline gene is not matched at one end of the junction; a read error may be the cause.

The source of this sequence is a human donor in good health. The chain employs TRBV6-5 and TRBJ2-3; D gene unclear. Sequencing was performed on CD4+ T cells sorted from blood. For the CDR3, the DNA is TGTGCCATCAGTGGTAAGAGTAAGAGAGGAGATACGCAGTATTTT. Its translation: CAISGKSKRGDTQYF.